A selection of T cell receptor beta chains follows, all from one sample in a study of graft-versus-host responses after intestinal transplantation. The repertoire was sequenced with immunoSEQ multiplex PCR; TCRdb's copy has only in-frame clones and lacks some. The sample carries roughly 99,000 clones, about 84% recorded once. Sequencing used PBMCs, obtained 255 days after intestinal transplant. These receptors all come from a human patient who received an intestinal transplant, so some T cells may come from the graft donor. Each CDR3 is given with its conserved first and last residue. The order of the fields is V gene, J gene, clone size, D gene, CDR3 protein, CDR3 DNA. D genes are given only for firm matches. Clone size is not always given. Where it is, it says once, few, many or a class for expanded clones.

V: TRBV28
J: TRBJ1-1
size: .
D: .
CDR3: CASELETEAFF
DNA: TGTGCCAGCGAGCTGGAAACTGAAGCTTTCTTT

V: TRBV4-2
J: TRBJ1-1
size: .
D: .
CDR3: CASSPLIGKRTEAFF
DNA: TGTGCCAGCAGCCCTCTTATCGGGAAGCGAACTGAAGCTTTCTTT

V: TRBV4-2
J: TRBJ1-5
size: .
D: .
CDR3: CASSQGRGGDQPQHF
DNA: TGTGCCAGCAGCCAAGGTCGGGGGGGAGATCAGCCCCAGCATTTT

V: TRBV5-1
J: TRBJ2-7
size: .
D: .
CDR3: CASSLDPRTYEQYF
DNA: TGCGCCAGCAGCTTAGATCCGCGTACCTACGAGCAGTACTTC

V: TRBV27
J: TRBJ2-3
size: .
D: .
CDR3: CASSLRGPVGGEGGDTQYF
DNA: TGTGCCAGCAGTTTACGGGGACCGGTGGGGGGAGAGGGGGGAGATACGCAGTATTTT

V: TRBV6-1
J: TRBJ2-2
size: .
D: .
CDR3: CASSEATGGTGELFF
DNA: TGTGCCAGCAGTGAAGCAACAGGAGGGACCGGGGAGCTGTTTTTT

V: TRBV5-1
J: TRBJ1-2
size: .
D: .
CDR3: CASSLSAGVGYGYTF
DNA: TGCGCCAGCAGCTTGTCGGCAGGAGTAGGGTATGGCTACACCTTC

V: TRBV6-1
J: TRBJ2-3
size: few
D: .
CDR3: CASSSVVRADTQYF
DNA: TGTGCCAGCAGTTCGGTAGTTCGAGCAGATACGCAGTATTTT

V: TRBV23-1
J: TRBJ1-4
size: .
D: .
CDR3: CASSHYRDEKLFF
DNA: TGCGCCAGCAGTCATTACAGGGATGAAAAACTGTTTTTT

V: TRBV18
J: TRBJ2-2
size: few
D: .
CDR3: CASSPSGVNTGELFF
DNA: TGTGCCAGCTCACCCTCCGGGGTGAACACCGGGGAGCTGTTTTTT

V: TRBV7-3
J: TRBJ2-2
size: .
D: .
CDR3: CASSPTPNTGELFF
DNA: TGTGCCAGCAGCCCGACCCCAAACACCGGGGAGCTGTTTTTT

V: TRBV7-2
J: TRBJ1-2
size: .
D: TRBD1
CDR3: CASSQNSPGTGPQGYTF
DNA: TGTGCCAGCAGCCAAAATTCACCTGGGACAGGGCCGCAGGGCTACACCTTC

V: TRBV28
J: TRBJ2-5
size: .
D: TRBD1
CDR3: CASSLAQGRETQYF
DNA: TGTGCCAGCAGTTTGGCACAGGGGAGAGAGACCCAGTACTTC

V: TRBV9
J: TRBJ2-7
size: .
D: .
CDR3: CASSGRAYEQYF
DNA: TGTGCCAGCAGCGGAAGAGCCTACGAGCAGTACTTC

V: TRBV7-9
J: TRBJ1-1
size: .
D: .
CDR3: CASSAPWGVPRAFF
DNA: TGTGCCAGCAGCGCGCCTTGGGGTGTCCCCCGGGCTTTCTTT

V: TRBV6-5
J: TRBJ2-3
size: .
D: .
CDR3: CATQRRVSTDTQYF
DNA: TGTGCCACCCAGAGGCGGGTTAGCACAGATACGCAGTATTTT

V: TRBV7-8
J: TRBJ2-3
size: .
D: TRBD2
CDR3: CASSLGLAGTDTQYF
DNA: TGTGCCAGCAGCCTGGGACTAGCGGGCACAGATACGCAGTATTTT

V: TRBV11-1
J: TRBJ2-7
size: .
D: .
CDR3: CASSLDQTREQYF
DNA: TGTGCCAGCAGCCTTGACCAGACGAGGGAGCAGTACTTC

V: TRBV7-9
J: TRBJ1-1
size: few
D: .
CDR3: CASRPGTLNTEAFF
DNA: TGTGCCAGCAGACCCGGGACATTGAACACTGAAGCTTTCTTT

V: TRBV11-2
J: TRBJ2-3
size: .
D: .
CDR3: CASSFTPFTDTQYF
DNA: TGTGCCAGCAGCTTTACCCCGTTCACAGATACGCAGTATTTT

V: TRBV29-1
J: TRBJ2-5
size: .
D: .
CDR3: CSVERPGGETQYF
DNA: TGCAGCGTTGAACGGCCCGGGGGCGAGACCCAGTACTTC

V: TRBV7-9
J: TRBJ1-4
size: .
D: TRBD1
CDR3: CASSPGTAIEKLFF
DNA: TGTGCCAGCAGCCCAGGGACAGCGATTGAAAAACTGTTTTTT

V: TRBV7-6
J: TRBJ2-3
size: once
D: TRBD2
CDR3: CASSFRTSGHTDTQYF
DNA: TGTGCCAGCAGCTTTAGGACTAGCGGACACACAGATACGCAGTATTTT

V: TRBV25-1
J: TRBJ2-5
size: .
D: .
CDR3: CASSAPGLGETQYF
DNA: TGTGCCAGCAGTGCCCCAGGGCTAGGAGAGACCCAGTACTTC

V: TRBV6-1
J: TRBJ1-5
size: .
D: .
CDR3: CASSEAGGVHQPQHF
DNA: TGTGCCAGCAGTGAGGCAGGAGGGGTTCATCAGCCCCAGCATTTT

V: TRBV5-1
J: TRBJ2-7
size: .
D: .
CDR3: CASSHSRTAYEQYF
DNA: TGCGCCAGCAGCCACTCTCGGACTGCCTACGAGCAGTACTTC

V: TRBV5-8
J: TRBJ2-7
size: few
D: TRBD2
CDR3: CASSHSGVASHEQYF
DNA: TGTGCCAGCAGCCACAGCGGGGTAGCTTCCCACGAGCAGTACTTC